This TCR beta chain was recovered during a study of blood T cell repertoires in COVID-19 (dated by TCRdb to the early 2020s). Context from the whole study: Samples from collaborators originated in the United States, Italy and Spain and spanned both the acute and convalescent phases of COVID-19. Where available, HLA class I and class II types were taken from metadata supplied by the sample provider and were not determined by assay-based typing. Sample metadata almost always included a de-identified subject ID, COVID-19 status, age in years and sex. The repertoires were made available in a free public database intended to serve as a resource for research on the immune response to SARS-CoV-2. Samples were obtained from the ongoing ImmuneRACE study (first 160 participants) and from 1,254 subjects provided by 6 global collaborators. Subjects who had been exposed to COVID-19, were actively infected with it, or had recovered from it provided the deeply sampled blood TCRbeta repertoires that made up the dataset. The material from the prospective study consisted of cDNA or gDNA derived from T cells, B-cell-depleted T cells, or PBMCs. What the study reported, not specific to this receptor: The amount of clinical and demographic metadata varied by source and participant and was provided uncurated.

Cut back by 6 bases and 4 bases, the V and J ends lie 12 bases apart. Its CDR3 holds 13 amino acids, cysteine through phenylalanine. Just CDR3 DNA is preserved here, 39 bases in frame from base 1. CDR1 and CDR2 are read off the germline V gene as MDHEN and SYDVKM. Whole blood was collected in K2EDTA tubes by collaborating institutions according to the institutions' own protocols. For TCRbeta analysis, collaborators shipped samples as frozen whole blood, isolated PBMCs, or DNA extracted from either of those sample types. TCRbeta CDR3 regions were amplified from genomic DNA using the immunoSEQ Assay, a bias-controlled multiplex PCR. In the original analysis: The number of nucleated cells in each sample was estimated from the amplification of reference gene primers within the assay. Sequence reads were collapsed and filtered to measure the absolute abundance of every unique TCRbeta CDR3 rearrangement. Productive Simpson clonality was computed per sample as the square root of Simpson's diversity index over productive rearrangements. TCRdb stores this immuneACCESS table with in-frame sequences only. Part of the clones is absent; in the studies checked, under half of the shortfall reflects unresolved V genes, and no reason is known for the rest. The D gene and trimming were derived from the DNA, and the V and J assignments and clone size from that table. The sample table contains 65,000 to 85,000 clones; only one count was recorded for 80% to 95% of them. Roughly 7.2% of the sample is in the top ten clones.

This clone appeared a single time. Which antigen it targets is not known. No per-base quality is available; no much larger clone lies one base away. The clonotype comes from a human donor in a cohort sampled during active COVID-19. Sequenced: peripheral blood. Here the chain combines TRBV28 and TRBJ1-2; TRBD1 is perhaps the D gene, given 6 matching bases. CDR3 sequence: CASRLDSSYGYTF. The DNA reads TGTGCCAGCAGATTGGACAGCTCCTATGGCTACACCTTC.